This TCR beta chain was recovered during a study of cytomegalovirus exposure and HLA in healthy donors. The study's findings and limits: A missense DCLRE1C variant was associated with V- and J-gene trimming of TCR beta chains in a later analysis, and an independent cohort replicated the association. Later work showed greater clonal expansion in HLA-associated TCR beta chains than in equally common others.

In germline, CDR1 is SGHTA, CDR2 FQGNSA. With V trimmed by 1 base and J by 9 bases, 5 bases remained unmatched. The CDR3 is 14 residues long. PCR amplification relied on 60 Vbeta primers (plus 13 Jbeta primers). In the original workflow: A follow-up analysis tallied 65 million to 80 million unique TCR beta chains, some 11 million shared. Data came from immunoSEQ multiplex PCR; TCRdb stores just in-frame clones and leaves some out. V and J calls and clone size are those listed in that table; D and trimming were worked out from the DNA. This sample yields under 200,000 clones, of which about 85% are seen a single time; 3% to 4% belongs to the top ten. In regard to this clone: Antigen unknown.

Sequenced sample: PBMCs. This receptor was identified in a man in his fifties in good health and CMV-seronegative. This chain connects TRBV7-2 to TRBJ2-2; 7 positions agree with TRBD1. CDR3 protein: CASSLGQGNRELFF. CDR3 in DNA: TGTGCCAGCAGCTTAGGACAGGGCAACAGGGAGCTGTTTTTT.